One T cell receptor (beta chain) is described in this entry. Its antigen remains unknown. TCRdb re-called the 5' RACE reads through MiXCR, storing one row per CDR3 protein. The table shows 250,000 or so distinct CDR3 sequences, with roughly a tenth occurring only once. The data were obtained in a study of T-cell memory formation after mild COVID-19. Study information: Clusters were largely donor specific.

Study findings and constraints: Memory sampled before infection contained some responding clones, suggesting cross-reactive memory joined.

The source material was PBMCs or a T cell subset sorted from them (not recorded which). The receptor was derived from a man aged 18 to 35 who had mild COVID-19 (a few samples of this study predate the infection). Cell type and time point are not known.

CDR3 coding DNA: TGCGCCAGCAGTTTTGGAGGACAGGGGATCTATGGCTACACCTTC. Its translation: CASSFGGQGIYGYTF. The rearrangement uses TRBV5-1 and TRBJ1-2; TRBD1 aligns across 9 bases. The germline gives CDR1 SGHRS, CDR2 YFSETQ. With V trimmed by 5 bases and J by 4 bases, 9 bases remained unmatched. There are 15 residues in the CDR3.